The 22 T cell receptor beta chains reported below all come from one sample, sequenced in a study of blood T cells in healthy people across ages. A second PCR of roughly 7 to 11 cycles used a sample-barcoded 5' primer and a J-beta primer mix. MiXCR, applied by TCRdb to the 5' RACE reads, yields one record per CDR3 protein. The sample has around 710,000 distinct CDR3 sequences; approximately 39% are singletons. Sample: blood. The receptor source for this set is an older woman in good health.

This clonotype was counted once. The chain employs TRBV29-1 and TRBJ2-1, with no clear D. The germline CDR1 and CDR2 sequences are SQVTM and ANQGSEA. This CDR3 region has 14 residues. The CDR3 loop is CTGSALGSYNEQFF. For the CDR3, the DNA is TGCACCGGAAGCGCACTGGGCTCCTACAATGAGCAGTTCTTC.

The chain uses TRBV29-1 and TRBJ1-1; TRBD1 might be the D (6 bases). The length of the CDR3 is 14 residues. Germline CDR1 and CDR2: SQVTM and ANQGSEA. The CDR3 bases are TGCGGCCCCCGGGGGGACATCCAGAACACTGAAGCTTTCTTT. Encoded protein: CGPRGDIQNTEAFF.

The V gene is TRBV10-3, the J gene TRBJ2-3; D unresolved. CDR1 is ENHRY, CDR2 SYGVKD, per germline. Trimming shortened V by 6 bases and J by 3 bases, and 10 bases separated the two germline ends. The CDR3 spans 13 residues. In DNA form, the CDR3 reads TGTGCCATCAGCGCAATATCGACAGATACGCAGTATTTT. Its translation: CAISAISTDTQYF.

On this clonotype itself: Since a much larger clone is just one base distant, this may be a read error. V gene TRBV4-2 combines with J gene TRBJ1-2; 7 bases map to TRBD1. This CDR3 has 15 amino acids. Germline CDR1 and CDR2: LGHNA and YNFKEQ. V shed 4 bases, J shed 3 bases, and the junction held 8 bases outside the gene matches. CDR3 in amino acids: CASSPRQGADYGYTF. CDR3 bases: TGTGCCAGCAGCCCGCGACAGGGAGCGGACTATGGCTACACCTTC.

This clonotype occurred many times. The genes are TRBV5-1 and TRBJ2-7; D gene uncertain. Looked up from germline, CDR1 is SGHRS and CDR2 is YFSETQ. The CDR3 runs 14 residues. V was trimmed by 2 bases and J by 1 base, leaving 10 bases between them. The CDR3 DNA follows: TGCGCCAGCAGCTTTTCCGGGCAATCCTACGAGCAGTACTTC. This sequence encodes CASSFSGQSYEQYF.

The CDR3: CASNLLGDTSLGYTF. Written as DNA, the CDR3 is TGTGCCAGCAACCTCTTAGGGGACACAAGTCTAGGCTACACCTTC. The chain couples TRBV11-2 to TRBJ1-2, with D possibly TRBD1 on 6 matching bases. The CDR3 loop spans 15 amino acids. V lost 7 bases, J lost 8 bases, and 23 bases lay in between. Germline V gives CDR1 SGHAT, CDR2 FQNNGV.

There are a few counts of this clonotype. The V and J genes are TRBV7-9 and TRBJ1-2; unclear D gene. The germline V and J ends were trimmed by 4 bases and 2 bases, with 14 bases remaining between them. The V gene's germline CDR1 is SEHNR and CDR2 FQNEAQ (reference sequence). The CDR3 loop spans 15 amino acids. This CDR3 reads CASSSASRINYGYTF. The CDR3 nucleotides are TGTGCCAGCAGCTCCGCGTCACGGATAAACTATGGCTACACCTTC.

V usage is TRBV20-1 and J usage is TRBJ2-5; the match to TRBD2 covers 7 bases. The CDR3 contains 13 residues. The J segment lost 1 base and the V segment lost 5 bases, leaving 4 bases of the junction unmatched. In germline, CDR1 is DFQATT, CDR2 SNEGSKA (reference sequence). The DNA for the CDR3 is TGCAGTGCTGCTAGCGGCGGCCAAGAGACCCAGTACTTC. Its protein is CSAASGGQETQYF.

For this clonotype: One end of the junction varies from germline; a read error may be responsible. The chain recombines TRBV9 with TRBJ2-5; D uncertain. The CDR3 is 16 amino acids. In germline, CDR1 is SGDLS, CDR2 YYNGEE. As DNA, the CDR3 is TGTGCTAGCAGCGTAAATCCTTTTGGGCTACGAGAGACCCAGTACTTC. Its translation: CASSVNPFGLRETQYF.

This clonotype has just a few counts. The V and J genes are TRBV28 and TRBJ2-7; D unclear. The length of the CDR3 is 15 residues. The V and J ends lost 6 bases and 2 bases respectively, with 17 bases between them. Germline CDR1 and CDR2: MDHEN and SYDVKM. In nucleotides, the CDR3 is TGTGCCAGCAGCCAGCAACAGAAAAGTCCCTACGAGCAGTACTTC. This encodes CASSQQQKSPYEQYF.

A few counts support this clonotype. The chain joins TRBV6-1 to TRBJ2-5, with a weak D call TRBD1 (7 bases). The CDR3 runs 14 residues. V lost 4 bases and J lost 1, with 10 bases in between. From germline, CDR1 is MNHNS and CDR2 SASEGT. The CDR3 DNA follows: TGTGCCAGCAGTGGACAGGGAGGCCAAGAGACCCAGTACTTC. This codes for CASSGQGGQETQYF.

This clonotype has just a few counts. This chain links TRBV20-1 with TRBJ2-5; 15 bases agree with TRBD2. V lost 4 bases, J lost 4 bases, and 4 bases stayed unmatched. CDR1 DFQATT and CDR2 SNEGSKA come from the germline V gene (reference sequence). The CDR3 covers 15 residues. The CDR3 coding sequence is TGCAGTGCTATTGGGACTAGCGGGGGGATAGAGACCCAGTACTTC. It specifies CSAIGTSGGIETQYF.

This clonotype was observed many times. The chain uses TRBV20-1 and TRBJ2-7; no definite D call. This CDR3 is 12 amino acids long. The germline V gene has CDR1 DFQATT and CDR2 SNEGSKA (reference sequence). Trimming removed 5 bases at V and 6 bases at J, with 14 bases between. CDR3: CSADATRSEQYF. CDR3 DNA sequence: TGCAGTGCTGACGCGACGAGATCCGAGCAGTACTTC.

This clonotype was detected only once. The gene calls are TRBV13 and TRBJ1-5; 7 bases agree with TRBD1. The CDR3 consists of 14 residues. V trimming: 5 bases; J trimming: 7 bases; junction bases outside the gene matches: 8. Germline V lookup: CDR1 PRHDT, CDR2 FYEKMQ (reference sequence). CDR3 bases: TGTGCCAGCAGCGTATACAGGGGAGGCCAGCCCCAGCATTTT. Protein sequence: CASSVYRGGQPQHF.

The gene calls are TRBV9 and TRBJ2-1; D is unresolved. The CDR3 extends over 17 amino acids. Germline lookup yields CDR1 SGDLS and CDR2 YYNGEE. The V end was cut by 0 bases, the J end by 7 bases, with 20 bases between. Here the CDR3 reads CASSVGESVYPTNEQFF. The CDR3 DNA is TGTGCCAGCAGCGTAGGCGAGTCGGTGTACCCGACGAATGAGCAGTTCTTC.

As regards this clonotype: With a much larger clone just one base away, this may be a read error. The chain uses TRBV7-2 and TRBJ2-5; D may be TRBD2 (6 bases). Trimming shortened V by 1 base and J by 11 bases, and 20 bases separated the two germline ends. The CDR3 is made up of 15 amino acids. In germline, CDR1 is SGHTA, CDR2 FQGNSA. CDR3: CASSLDAGSYNEQYF. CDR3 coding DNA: TGTGCCAGCAGCTTAGACGCGGGGTCCTACAATGAGCAGTACTTC.

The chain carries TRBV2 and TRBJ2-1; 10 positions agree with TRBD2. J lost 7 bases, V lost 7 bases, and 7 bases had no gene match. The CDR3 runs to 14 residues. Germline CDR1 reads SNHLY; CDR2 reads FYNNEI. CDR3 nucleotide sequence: TGTGCCAGCATGATGGCTAGCGGGGGTAATGAGCAGTTCTTC. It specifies CASMMASGGNEQFF.

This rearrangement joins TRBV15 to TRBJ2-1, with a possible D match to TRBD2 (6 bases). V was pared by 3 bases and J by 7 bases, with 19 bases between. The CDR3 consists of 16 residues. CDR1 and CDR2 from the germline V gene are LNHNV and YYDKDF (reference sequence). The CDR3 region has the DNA TGTGCCACCAGCAGTACCGGGACTCTTCGTAGGAATGAGCAGTTCTTC. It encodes CATSSTGTLRRNEQFF.

This CDR3 is CASSRGTGSGYTF. As DNA, the CDR3 is TGCGCCAGCAGCCGAGGGACAGGGTCTGGCTACACCTTC. This chain links TRBV4-3 with TRBJ1-2, with 9 bases lining up with TRBD1. The junction had 4 bases not matched to a gene; V was cut back by 4 bases and J by 7 bases. Germline lookup yields CDR1 LGHNA and CDR2 YSLEER. The CDR3 is 13 residues long.

CDR3 in amino acids: CASSPSGRGYEQYF. The CDR3 DNA reads as TGTGCCAGCAGTCCAAGCGGGAGGGGTTACGAGCAGTACTTC. The rearrangement links TRBV28 to TRBJ2-7; TRBD2 agrees at 10 bases. CDR1 and CDR2 from the germline V gene are MDHEN and SYDVKM. The CDR3 is 14 amino acids. The V gene end was trimmed by 5 bases and the J gene end by 4 bases; junction bases not matched to a gene: 5. Full variable domain (remainder filled in from reference TRBV28 and TRBJ2-7): DVKVTQSSRYLVKRTGEKVFLECVQDMDHENMFWYRQDPGLGLRLIYFSYDVKMKEKGDIPEGYSVSREKKERFSLILESASTNQTSMYLCASSPSGRGYEQYFGPGTRLTVT.

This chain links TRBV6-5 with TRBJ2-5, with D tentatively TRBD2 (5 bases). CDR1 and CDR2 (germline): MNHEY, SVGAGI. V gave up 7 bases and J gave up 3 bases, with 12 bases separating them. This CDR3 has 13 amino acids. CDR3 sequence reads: CASTRYGEETQYF. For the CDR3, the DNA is TGTGCCAGCACTCGGTACGGGGAAGAGACCCAGTACTTC.

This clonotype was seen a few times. The CDR3 DNA follows: TGTGCCAGCAGGGAGGGGACAGCCTACGAGCAGTACTTC. Translation: CASREGTAYEQYF. The chain is built from TRBV6-2 or TRBV6-3 and TRBJ2-7; TRBD1 is a possible D gene (7 bases). Germline V CDR1 and CDR2: MNHEY, SVGEGT. V was trimmed by 6 bases and J by 2 bases, leaving 11 bases between them. The CDR3 covers 13 residues.